The source of this T cell receptor (beta chain) is a study of blood T cell repertoires in COVID-19. Study-level information: Samples representing acute and convalescent COVID-19 were sourced from the United States, Italy and Spain. PBMCs, B-cell-depleted T cells, or T cells provided the cDNA or gDNA that made up the material.

V was trimmed by 5 bases and J by 5 bases, leaving 9 bases between them. This CDR3 is built from 12 residues. In the authors' methods: Reference gene primer amplification gave estimated nucleated cell counts. The assay was immunoSEQ multiplex PCR, and TCRdb's table has in-frame clones only and misses some. V and J calls plus clone size are reproduced from that table; the DNA served to infer D and trimming. The sample holds about 240,000 clones, approximately 78% seen once. The table lists this clone with a count of one. The chain is built from TRBV12-3 or TRBV12-4 and TRBJ2-5; D not certain. This TCR derives from a woman in her sixties or seventies with active or convalescent COVID-19. Sequenced sample: peripheral blood. The CDR3 protein is CASSRVLETQYF. CDR3 in DNA: TGTGCCAGCAGTCGAGTTCTTGAGACCCAGTACTTC.